One sample yielded the 21 T cell receptor beta chains listed below, sequenced in a study of blood T cell repertoires in COVID-19. The method was immunoSEQ multiplex PCR; TCRdb's version includes in-frame clones alone and lacks a portion of them. The sample consists of about 200,000 clones, around 81% of them appearing once. The source material was peripheral blood. The receptor source for this set is an older woman with acute or convalescent COVID-19.

This clone has more than one count but fewer than ten. The J gene is TRBJ1-6, the V gene TRBV28; 9 nucleotides line up with TRBD1. This CDR3 contains 15 residues. The germline V gene has CDR1 MDHEN and CDR2 SYDVKM. V gave up 1 base and J gave up 9 bases; unmatched junction bases: 4. The CDR3 nucleotides are TGTGCCAGCAGTTTATCGGGACAGGGAATTTCACCCCTCCACTTT. Amino acids: CASSLSGQGISPLHF.

The chain combines TRBV18 with TRBJ1-5, with 8 positions matching TRBD1. The V gene end was trimmed by 4 bases and the J gene end by 4 bases; junction bases not matched to a gene: 6. This CDR3 is 15 amino acids long. The germline V gene has CDR1 KGHSH and CDR2 LQKENI. The CDR3 DNA is TGTGCCAGCTCACAGGGACAGGTAGGAAATCAGCCCCAGCATTTT. The encoded protein is CASSQGQVGNQPQHF.

The V gene is TRBV18, the J gene TRBJ1-1; unclear D gene. Germline CDR1 and CDR2: KGHSH and LQKENI. V shed 0 bases and J shed 3 bases, with 11 bases lying between them. CDR3 length: 15 residues. CDR3 coding DNA: TGTGCCAGCTCACCACCGGCAGGAGGGTACACTGAAGCTTTCTTT. Translating it yields CASSPPAGGYTEAFF.

The rearrangement uses TRBV30 and TRBJ2-7, with D maybe TRBD2 (5 bases). There are 13 residues in the CDR3. Trimming shortened V by 3 bases and J by 4 bases, and 13 bases separated the two germline ends. Germline V gives CDR1 GTSNPN, CDR2 SVGIG (reference sequence). This CDR3 is CAWSPIRGYEQYF. The CDR3 region has the DNA TGTGCCTGGAGCCCCATTAGAGGGTACGAGCAGTACTTC.

The V gene is TRBV28, the J gene TRBJ1-2; D may be TRBD1 (6 bases). CDR1 is MDHEN and CDR2 is SYDVKM in the germline V gene. CDR3 length: 15 amino acids. V dropped 3 bases and J dropped 4 bases, with 15 bases sitting between them. This CDR3 reads CASSFYQDSRYGYTF. The CDR3 DNA reads TGTGCCAGCAGTTTCTACCAGGACAGTCGCTATGGCTACACCTTC.

In its sample, this clone was seen once. The chain couples TRBV2 to TRBJ2-2; D not resolved. V dropped 7 bases and J dropped 4 bases, with 13 bases sitting between them. Germline CDR1 is SNHLY and CDR2 is FYNNEI. The CDR3 extends over 14 amino acids. The CDR3 coding sequence is TGTGCCAGCACCAAAATCGGAGTCACCGGGGAGCTGTTTTTT. Amino acids: CASTKIGVTGELFF.

The chain joins TRBV4-1 to TRBJ1-1; TRBD1 agrees at 8 bases. This CDR3 comprises 15 residues. Germline V gene data show CDR1 as MGHRA and CDR2 as YSYEKL. Trimming removed 5 bases from V and 1 base from J; junction bases left unmatched: 6. Here the CDR3 reads CASSASQGGNTEAFF. In DNA, the CDR3 is TGCGCCAGCAGCGCCTCACAGGGGGGGAACACTGAAGCTTTCTTT.

This clone showed up just a few times. The CDR3 is CASSTGTGEGGGYTF. CDR3 DNA sequence: TGTGCCAGCAGCACTGGGACAGGGGAAGGCGGTGGCTACACCTTC. This chain joins TRBV5-6 and TRBJ1-2; the match to TRBD1 covers 10 bases. This CDR3 spans 15 amino acids. Germline V gene data show CDR1 as SGHDT and CDR2 as YYEEEE. V lost 4 bases and J lost 7; bases outside the gene matches: 10.

In this sample, this clone turned up once. This chain connects TRBV28 to TRBJ1-2; the match to TRBD1 covers 8 bases. The V gene's germline CDR1 is MDHEN and CDR2 SYDVKM. The CDR3 covers 15 residues. V shed 4 bases, J shed 1 base, and the junction held 5 bases outside the gene matches. CDR3 in amino acids: CASSSQGEGNYGYTF. The CDR3 nucleotides read TGTGCCAGCAGTTCACAGGGGGAGGGTAACTATGGCTACACCTTC.

This chain links TRBV27 with TRBJ2-7; TRBD1 might be the D (6 bases). With 7 bases removed from V and 0 bases from J, the gap between germline ends came to 10 bases. The CDR3 length is 13 residues. CDR1 is MNHEY, CDR2 SMNVEV, per germline (reference sequence). The chain's CDR3 is CASNDRSSYEQYF. CDR3 sequence (DNA): TGTGCCAGCAATGACAGGAGCTCCTACGAGCAGTACTTC.

Only a few counts were recorded for this clone. This chain links TRBV5-5 with TRBJ2-1; possibly TRBD1 for D (6 bases). Trimming cost V 0 bases and J 6 bases, with 10 bases left between them. This CDR3 comprises 14 residues. CDR1 and CDR2 from the germline V gene are SGHKS and YYEKEE (reference sequence). Here the CDR3 DNA reads TGTGCCAGCAGCTTGGGACAGGCCTCCAATGAGCAGTTCTTC. Protein sequence: CASSLGQASNEQFF.

Turning to this clone: The junction does not match germline at one end; this may be a read error. The chain carries TRBV5-1 and TRBJ1-1; D is perhaps TRBD1 (6 bases). This CDR3 region has 14 residues. Germline V CDR1 and CDR2: SGHRS, YFSETQ. CDR3 nucleotides: TGCGCCAGCAGCTCTTGGGGGCGGAACAGTGAAGCTTTCTTT. It specifies CASSSWGRNSEAFF. The entire variable domain, with the rest obtained from reference TRBV5-1 and TRBJ1-1, is as follows: KAGVTQTPRYLIKTRGQQVTLSCSPISGHRSVSWYQQTPGQGLQFLFEYFSETQRNKGNFPGRFSGRQFSNSRSEMNVSTLELGDSALYLCASSSWGRNSEAFFGQGTRLTVV.

Only a few counts were recorded for this clone. The chain has TRBV5-1 and TRBJ1-4; 7 bases are shared with TRBD1. V lost 3 bases, J lost 8 bases, and 10 bases stayed unmatched. CDR3 length equals 15 residues. The germline CDR1 and CDR2 sequences are SGHRS and YFSETQ. CDR3 in amino acids: CASSSPGQGEEKLFF. In nucleotides, the CDR3 is TGCGCCAGCAGCTCACCGGGGCAGGGGGAAGAAAAACTGTTTTTT.

The rearrangement uses TRBV2 and TRBJ1-5; perhaps TRBD1 as D (6 bases). This CDR3 spans 14 amino acids. Germline lookup yields CDR1 SNHLY and CDR2 FYNNEI. Deletions cut 3 bases from V and 2 bases from J, with 8 bases between. This CDR3 reads CASSEQGRNQPQHF. The DNA of the CDR3 is TGTGCCAGCAGTGAGCAGGGGCGCAATCAGCCCCAGCATTTT.

J is TRBJ2-5 and V is TRBV29-1; 7 bases map to TRBD1. The V segment lost 7 bases and the J segment 2 bases; nucleotides outside the gene matches: 7. Per the germline V gene, CDR1 is SQVTM and CDR2 is ANQGSEA. CDR3 length: 13 residues. The CDR3 DNA follows: TGCAGCGGAGCCGACAGGGCTCAAGAGACCCAGTACTTC. As protein: CSGADRAQETQYF.

V usage is TRBV3-1 (or the pseudogene TRBV3-2) and J usage is TRBJ2-1; 9 nucleotides align to TRBD2. CDR1 is LGHDT, CDR2 YNNKEL, per germline (reference sequence). The CDR3 loop spans 17 amino acids. Unmatched junction bases numbered 14, after V lost 4 bases and J lost 7 bases. For the CDR3, the DNA is TGTGCCAGCAGCCCGCAAGGGGGAGCGGGAGGCAGGAATGAGCAGTTCTTC. Encoded protein: CASSPQGGAGGRNEQFF.

The rearrangement joins TRBV24-1 to TRBJ2-2, with TRBD1 identical over 10 bases. Germline CDR1 is KGHDR and CDR2 is SFDVKD. Germline trimming cut 5 bases from V and 3 bases from J; bases unmatched to any gene: 8. There are 17 residues in the CDR3. CDR3 protein: CATSGDRGRPDTGELFF. As DNA, the CDR3 is TGTGCCACCAGTGGTGACAGGGGGCGACCGGACACCGGGGAGCTGTTTTTT.

This rearrangement joins TRBV5-8 to TRBJ2-5, with D possibly TRBD2 on 6 matching bases. This CDR3 spans 15 amino acids. V was shortened by 2 bases and J by 4 bases, with 15 bases between the two germline ends. The V gene's germline CDR1 is SGHTS and CDR2 YDEGEE. CDR3 amino acids: CASSFFPSVPETQYF. For the CDR3, the DNA is TGTGCCAGCAGCTTTTTCCCTAGCGTACCAGAGACCCAGTACTTC.

The chain is built from TRBV7-9 and TRBJ2-7, with 7 bases fitting TRBD1. With 2 bases clipped from V and 2 bases from J, the junction kept 6 bases outside the gene matches. The V gene's germline CDR1 is SEHNR and CDR2 FQNEAQ (reference sequence). CDR3 length equals 15 residues. This CDR3 reads CASSLRQGTTYEQYF. In DNA form, the CDR3 reads TGTGCCAGCAGCTTAAGACAGGGTACTACCTACGAGCAGTACTTC.

The chain links TRBV3-1 (or the pseudogene TRBV3-2) to TRBJ2-5; 7 bases fit TRBD2. V shed 0 bases, J shed 7 bases, and the junction held 8 bases outside the gene matches. The CDR3 loop spans 15 amino acids. CDR1 is LGHDT, CDR2 YNNKEL, per germline (reference sequence). CDR3 bases: TGTGCCAGCAGCCAAGATTGGGAGGGTGGGGCGACCCAGTACTTC. It encodes CASSQDWEGGATQYF.

This chain joins TRBV4-1 and TRBJ2-7, with TRBD1 matching over 7 bases. V lost 5 bases and J lost 2; bases outside the gene matches: 6. The CDR3 is made up of 14 amino acids. In germline, CDR1 is MGHRA, CDR2 YSYEKL. Written as DNA, the CDR3 is TGCGCCAGCAGCAGGGACAGTCGAGCCTACGAGCAGTACTTC. Translation: CASSRDSRAYEQYF.